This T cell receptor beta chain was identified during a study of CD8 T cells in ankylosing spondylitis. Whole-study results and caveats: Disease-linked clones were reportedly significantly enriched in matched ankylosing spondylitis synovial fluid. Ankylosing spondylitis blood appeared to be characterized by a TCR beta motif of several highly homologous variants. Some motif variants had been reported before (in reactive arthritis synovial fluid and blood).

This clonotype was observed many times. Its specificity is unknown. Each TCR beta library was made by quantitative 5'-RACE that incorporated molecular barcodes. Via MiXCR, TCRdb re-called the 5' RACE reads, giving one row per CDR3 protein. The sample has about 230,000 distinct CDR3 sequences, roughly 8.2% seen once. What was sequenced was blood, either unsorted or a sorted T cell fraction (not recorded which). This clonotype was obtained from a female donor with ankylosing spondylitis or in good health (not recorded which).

The CDR3 coding sequence is TGCAGCGTCCACTCTTGGGGGCTGGATACGCAGTATTTT. Its protein product is CSVHSWGLDTQYF. The V call is TRBV29-1, the J call TRBJ2-3; weak D call: TRBD1 (6 bases). CDR3 length: 13 residues. Germline CDR1 and CDR2: SQVTM and ANQGSEA. V was clipped by 6 bases and J by 6 bases, with 16 bases between them.